Listed below are T cell receptor beta chains from one sample, sequenced in a study of T-cell memory formation after mild COVID-19. TCRdb used MiXCR to reprocess the 5' RACE reads, holding one entry per CDR3 protein. The sample carries about 420,000 distinct CDR3 sequences, roughly a quarter recorded once. Sequencing used PBMCs or a T cell subset sorted from them (not recorded which). These receptors came from an adult woman who had mild COVID-19 (a few samples of this study predate the infection). Cell type and time point are not known. Both conserved end residues are part of each CDR3. The order of the fields is J gene, V gene, CDR3 protein.

J gene: TRBJ1-3
V gene: TRBV5-1
CDR3 protein: CASSLDPVGNTIYF

J gene: TRBJ2-5
V gene: TRBV7-2
CDR3 protein: CASSFSGTQYF

J gene: TRBJ2-3
V gene: TRBV15
CDR3 protein: CATTGPRGTSGYTDTQYF

J gene: TRBJ2-2
V gene: TRBV24-1
CDR3 protein: CATSGRSGELFF

J gene: TRBJ2-7
V gene: TRBV7-6
CDR3 protein: CASSLGTDIYEQYF

J gene: TRBJ1-1
V gene: TRBV24-1
CDR3 protein: CATSDLRQGEAFF

J gene: TRBJ1-2
V gene: TRBV4-1
CDR3 protein: CASSQDWTGGAYGYTF

J gene: TRBJ2-1
V gene: TRBV4-1
CDR3 protein: CASSQERWEGGYNEQFF

J gene: TRBJ2-7
V gene: TRBV4-3
CDR3 protein: CASSQDQGGYEQYF

J gene: TRBJ2-3
V gene: TRBV20-1
CDR3 protein: CSARGPASTDTQYF